The 21 T cell receptor beta chains in this list originate from one sample, sequenced in a study of shared clonotypes between healthy human individuals. TCRdb keeps only in-frame clones here, not all; method: immunoSEQ multiplex PCR. This sample has approximately 980,000 clones; around three quarters occur once, and the top ten carry roughly 1.5%. The specimen sequenced was memory CD4+ T cells sorted from blood. The sample's subset: CD45RA-negative fraction. All receptors derive from a man between 18 and 29 years old in good health.

The chain links TRBV18 to TRBJ2-3, with D perhaps matching TRBD2 (5 bases). V lost 2 bases, J lost 10 bases, and 10 bases lay in between. The germline V gene has CDR1 KGHSH and CDR2 LQKENI. There are 12 residues in the CDR3. The CDR3 region has the DNA TGTGCCAGCTCACCAGAGGGATCGCCGCAGTATTTT. Its protein is CASSPEGSPQYF.

The chain carries TRBV5-1 and TRBJ2-1; maybe TRBD2 (7 bases). V shed 1 base and J shed 5 bases, with 13 bases lying between them. Germline CDR1 and CDR2: SGHRS and YFSETQ. The CDR3 consists of 15 residues. The CDR3 bases are TGCGCCAGCAGCTTGTCCGGGGGGCCAAACAATGAGCAGTTCTTC. Its translation: CASSLSGGPNNEQFF.

About this clone: Other DNA sequences in this specimen translate into the identical CDR3. The chain has TRBV30 and TRBJ2-5, with D possibly matching TRBD1 (5 bases). The CDR3 is 13 residues long. V gave up 1 base and J gave up 1 base, with 7 bases separating them. CDR1 and CDR2 from the germline V gene are GTSNPN and SVGIG (reference sequence). The CDR3 nucleotides are TGTGCCTGGAGTGGACAGATCCAAGAGACCCAGTACTTC. It translates to CAWSGQIQETQYF.

The chain carries TRBV11-3 and TRBJ2-1; the D gene is possibly TRBD1 (6 bases). V gave up 2 bases and J gave up 9 bases, with 14 bases separating them. Per germline, CDR1 SGHNT and CDR2 YENEEA. There are 14 residues in the CDR3. In DNA, the CDR3 is TGTGCCAGCAGCTTATCAGGGGCGTTAGGTGAGCAGTTCTTC. Translated: CASSLSGALGEQFF.

This clone was picked up one time. This sequence joins TRBV4-1 and TRBJ2-7, with D maybe TRBD1 (5 bases). The CDR3 is made up of 15 amino acids. Deletions cut 4 bases from V and 0 bases from J, with 13 bases between. Germline V gene data show CDR1 as MGHRA and CDR2 as YSYEKL. The chain's CDR3 is CASSLTYRFSYEQYF. The CDR3 DNA is TGCGCCAGCAGCCTAACCTACAGGTTCTCCTACGAGCAGTACTTC.

The chain carries TRBV4-1 and TRBJ2-7, with 7 bases matching TRBD2. CDR1 is MGHRA and CDR2 is YSYEKL in the germline V gene. V trimming: 6 bases; J trimming: 6 bases; junction bases outside the gene matches: 14. This CDR3 is built from 15 residues. The CDR3 coding sequence is TGCGCCAGCAGTCCGCGGGGGAATGGTATGGGCGAGCAGTACTTC. It codes for CASSPRGNGMGEQYF.

The count of this clone is one. The V gene is TRBV4-1, the J gene TRBJ2-3; D is perhaps TRBD1 or TRBD2 (6 bases each). Trimming removed 0 bases at V and 4 bases at J, with 20 bases between. This CDR3 is 18 amino acids long. Germline CDR1 reads MGHRA; CDR2 reads YSYEKL. In DNA, the CDR3 is TGCGCCAGCAGCCAAGATGGGCTAGGGGGGCAGAGGTCAGATACGCAGTATTTT. Translating it yields CASSQDGLGGQRSDTQYF.

Details on this clone: In the same sample, other DNA sequences code for this CDR3. The chain has TRBV12-5 and TRBJ2-5; 16 positions agree with TRBD2. The CDR3 spans 16 residues. Germline values: CDR1 LGHNT, CDR2 FRNRAP. J lost 2 bases, V lost 6 bases, and 3 bases had no gene match. The CDR3 here is CASGPGLAGGQETQYF. Written as DNA, the CDR3 is TGTGCTAGTGGCCCGGGACTAGCGGGAGGGCAAGAGACCCAGTACTTC.

The CDR3: CAFGPGADSPLHF. The CDR3 DNA reads TGCGCCTTTGGTCCGGGGGCAGATTCACCCCTCCACTTT. This sequence joins TRBV10-1 and TRBJ1-6; possible D gene TRBD1, 6 bases. CDR1 WNHNN and CDR2 SYGVQD come from the germline V gene (reference sequence). V lost 11 bases, J lost 8 bases, and 16 bases lay in between. This CDR3 comprises 13 residues.

The rearrangement joins TRBV11-2 to TRBJ2-3; no firm D call. This CDR3 spans 14 amino acids. Germline loops: CDR1 SGHAT, CDR2 FQNNGV. Trimming stripped 0 bases from V and 4 bases from J, with 8 bases between. The CDR3 is CASSLDLGADTQYF. The DNA for the CDR3 is TGTGCCAGCAGCTTAGATTTAGGTGCAGATACGCAGTATTTT.

This clone came up once. V and J are TRBV2 and TRBJ2-7; TRBD2 matches 7 bases. CDR1 is SNHLY and CDR2 is FYNNEI in the germline V gene. The trim removed 6 bases at V and 4 bases at J, leaving 9 bases unmatched. The CDR3 runs to 14 residues. The CDR3 coding sequence is TGTGCCAGCAGAACCGGGACTACCCCATACGAGCAGTACTTC. It yields the protein CASRTGTTPYEQYF.

The chain uses TRBV5-4 and TRBJ1-1; D may be TRBD1 (6 bases). CDR3 size: 16 residues. Germline lookup yields CDR1 SGHNT and CDR2 YYREEE (reference sequence). V was shortened by 4 bases and J by 4 bases, with 20 bases between the two germline ends. CDR3 DNA sequence: TGTGCCAGCAGCCTGGGCGGACAGAGTAGAGGCACTGAAGCTTTCTTT. Translating gives CASSLGGQSRGTEAFF.

V usage is TRBV19 and J usage is TRBJ1-6, with a weak D call TRBD1 (5 bases). CDR1 is LNHDA and CDR2 is SQIVND in the germline V gene (reference sequence). V was shortened by 5 bases and J by 6 bases, with 20 bases between the two germline ends. This CDR3 has 17 residues. The CDR3 is CASSPRDSPRTNSPLHF. The CDR3 DNA is TGTGCCAGTAGTCCCCGGGACTCCCCTAGGACTAATTCACCCCTCCACTTT.

This clone has only a few counts. Different DNA sequences within this sample yield the same CDR3. The V call is TRBV5-1, the J call TRBJ2-3; D tentatively fits TRBD1 or TRBD2 (5 bases each). CDR1 is SGHRS and CDR2 is YFSETQ in the germline V gene. This CDR3 comprises 15 residues. Trimming pared 1 base from V and 0 bases from J, leaving 9 bases between. The CDR3 DNA reads TGCGCCAGCAGCTTGCCGGGGCTAAGCACAGATACGCAGTATTTT. This sequence encodes CASSLPGLSTDTQYF.

This clone was recorded once. The chain joins TRBV28 to TRBJ2-7; 7 bases map to TRBD1. V dropped 3 bases and J dropped 4; count of bases not matched to a gene: 9. Per germline, CDR1 MDHEN and CDR2 SYDVKM. This CDR3 contains 15 residues. Here the CDR3 reads CASSFSGQRLYEQYF. CDR3 coding DNA: TGTGCCAGCAGTTTCTCGGGACAGCGTTTGTACGAGCAGTACTTC.

V and J are TRBV6-1 and TRBJ2-7; 7 positions match TRBD1. The germline gives CDR1 MNHNS, CDR2 SASEGT. The CDR3 has 13 amino acids. V dropped 10 bases and J dropped 4; count of bases not matched to a gene: 10. The CDR3 coding sequence is TGTGCCACCGCAAGGGGGCCTCATTACGAGCAGTACTTC. Protein sequence: CATARGPHYEQYF.

This clone was observed a few times. J is TRBJ1-6 and V is TRBV15; 7 nucleotides line up with TRBD1. The length of the CDR3 is 14 residues. In germline, CDR1 is LNHNV, CDR2 YYDKDF (reference sequence). V was clipped by 1 base and J by 10 bases; unmatched bases: 4. This CDR3 is CATSRADRESPLHF. Here the CDR3 DNA reads TGTGCCACCAGCAGAGCCGACAGGGAATCACCCCTCCACTTT.

The chain is built from TRBV6-1 and TRBJ1-2; D is perhaps TRBD1 (5 bases). The CDR3 runs 13 residues. CDR1 is MNHNS, CDR2 SASEGT, per germline. V was cut by 3 bases and J by 2 bases, with 7 bases left in between. CDR3 region: CASSDAGNYGYTF. As DNA, the CDR3 is TGTGCCAGCAGTGATGCAGGGAACTATGGCTACACCTTC.

CDR3 sequence: CASSLEGGRAYREGSYNEQFF. For the CDR3, the DNA is TGCGCCAGCAGCTTGGAGGGCGGGAGGGCCTATAGGGAAGGCTCCTACAATGAGCAGTTCTTC. This sequence joins TRBV5-1 and TRBJ2-1; 9 bases align to TRBD2. Germline CDR1 SGHRS, CDR2 YFSETQ. The length of the CDR3 is 21 residues. The J segment lost 0 bases and the V segment lost 0 bases, leaving 16 bases of the junction unmatched.

In this sample, this clone turned up a few times. The sample contains more than one DNA sequence encoding this CDR3. The rearrangement links TRBV4-1 to TRBJ1-3, with no clear D. CDR1 is MGHRA and CDR2 is YSYEKL in the germline V gene. Trimming pared 3 bases from V and 4 bases from J, leaving 4 bases between. The CDR3 runs to 12 residues. The CDR3 nucleotides are TGCGCCAGCAGCCAGGAGGGAAACACCATATATTTT. Protein product: CASSQEGNTIYF.

Written as DNA, the CDR3 is TGCAGCGTTGGTTATATGGGGGGAGGCTACGAGCAGTACTTC. This encodes CSVGYMGGGYEQYF. The rearrangement joins TRBV29-1 to TRBJ2-7; D is possibly TRBD2 (6 bases). The CDR3 extends over 14 amino acids. The germline gives CDR1 SQVTM, CDR2 ANQGSEA. Trimming stripped 4 bases from V and 3 bases from J, with 16 bases between.